This T cell receptor beta chain was captured in a study of vaccination effects on CD4 cells after COVID-19. General study results and limits: The study, lacking early post-infection timepoints, had few convalescent patients.

The method was immunoSEQ multiplex PCR; TCRdb's version includes in-frame clones alone and lacks a portion of them. The sample has 25,000 to 35,000 clones, over 70% seen once. This CDR3 is 14 amino acids long. V was trimmed by 1 base and J by 3 bases, leaving 10 bases between them. CDR1 LNHDA and CDR2 SQIVND come from the germline V gene (reference sequence). Investigators separated out CD4+ T cells once 10 days of culture had passed. Either the BNT162b2 or mRNA-1273 vaccine was given to participants in two doses. Cultures had half their medium replaced with IL-2 medium on days 3 and 7. Comments on this clone: Its antigen remains unknown.

The material sequenced was CD4+ T cells from PBMCs cultured without peptide, taken after COVID-19 vaccination. The receptor was derived from a human donor who received a COVID-19 vaccine. V usage is TRBV19 and J usage is TRBJ2-7; D ambiguous. The CDR3 DNA reads as TGTGCCAGTAGTATAGGGAAGGGAAGCTACGAGCAGTACTTC. It specifies CASSIGKGSYEQYF.